This T cell receptor beta chain was found in a study of shared clonotypes between healthy human individuals. About this clone: Its antigen is as yet unknown.

At a deep level, the assay was run. An even split of each subset's genomic DNA across several immunoSEQ plates was performed. Produced via immunoSEQ multiplex PCR; TCRdb's table is partial and in-frame only. The sample shows millions of clones, more than 90% of them seen only once. Germline V CDR1 and CDR2: SGHNT, YYREEE (reference sequence). The CDR3 runs 14 residues. Trimming took 2 bases from V and 4 from J, leaving 10 bases between them. Points from the study as a whole: Clonotype sharing among donors likely depends on sequencing depth. A few donors showed sharing of about 5.5% of naive CD4 clonotypes.

The rearrangement links TRBV5-4 to TRBJ1-3, with D possibly matching TRBD1 (6 bases). This TCR was sampled from a man aged 18-30 years in good health. The specimen sequenced was naive CD4+ T cells sorted from blood. The subset is: CD45RA+ positively selected. The chain's CDR3 is CASSFNRAGNTIYF. CDR3 bases: TGTGCCAGCAGCTTTAACAGGGCAGGAAACACCATATATTTT. Looking up the rest from reference TRBV5-4 and TRBJ1-3 gives the full variable domain: ETGVTQSPTHLIKTRGQQVTLRCSSQSGHNTVSWYQQALGQGPQFIFQYYREEENGRGNFPPRFSGLQFPNYSSELNVNALELDDSALYLCASSFNRAGNTIYFGEGSWLTVV.